This T cell receptor beta chain stems from a study of blood T cell repertoires in COVID-19. Study details: COVID-19 samples collected from the United States, Italy and Spain covered acute and convalescent phases. The cDNA or gDNA used as material had been derived from T cells, B-cell-depleted T cells, or PBMCs.

Methods used by the authors: Amplification from reference gene primers served as the basis for estimated nucleated cell counts. Profiling relied on immunoSEQ multiplex PCR, and the TCRdb table lists in-frame clones only, not all of them. That table is the source of V, J and clone size, and D and trimming were worked out from the DNA. The table has around 260,000 clones, roughly 90% seen once. In germline, CDR1 is SGHRS, CDR2 YFSETQ. The CDR3 is 22 amino acids. About this clone itself: The junction shows a germline mismatch at one end, possibly a read error.

Material for sequencing was peripheral blood. The receptor was isolated from a human donor in a cohort sampled during active COVID-19. The chain employs TRBV5-1 and TRBJ2-7; 16 bases match TRBD2. The CDR3 loop reads CASRLGLPKGTSGRALHYEQYF. The CDR3 DNA is TGCGCCAGCAGGTTGGGCCTACCAAAGGGGACTAGCGGGAGGGCCCTTCACTACGAGCAGTACTTC.